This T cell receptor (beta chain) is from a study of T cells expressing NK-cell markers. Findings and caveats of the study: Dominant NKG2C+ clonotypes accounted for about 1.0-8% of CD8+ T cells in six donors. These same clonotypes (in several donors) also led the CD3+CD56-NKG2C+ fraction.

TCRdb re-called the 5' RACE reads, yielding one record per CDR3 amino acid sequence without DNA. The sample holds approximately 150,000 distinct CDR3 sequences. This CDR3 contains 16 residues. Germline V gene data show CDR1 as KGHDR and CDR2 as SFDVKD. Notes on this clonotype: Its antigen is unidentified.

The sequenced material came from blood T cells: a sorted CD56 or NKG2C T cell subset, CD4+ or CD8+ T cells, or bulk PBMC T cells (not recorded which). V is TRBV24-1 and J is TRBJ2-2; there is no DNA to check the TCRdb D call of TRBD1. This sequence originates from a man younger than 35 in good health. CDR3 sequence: CATSDMEGTDTGELFF.